This section outlines one T cell receptor (beta chain) sequence together with its context. This entry is derived from a study of blood T cell repertoires in COVID-19. Study at large: Sites across the United States, Italy and Spain contributed samples from acute and convalescent COVID-19.

Generated by immunoSEQ multiplex PCR, the TCRdb table keeps only in-frame clones and is missing some. Here the sample spans around 25,000 clones, roughly 79% being singletons. CDR3 length: 14 amino acids. Germline values: CDR1 MDHEN, CDR2 SYDVKM. V was clipped by 4 bases and J by 4 bases; unmatched bases: 3. This sequence was found in a man older than 75 with active or convalescent COVID-19. The chain links TRBV28 to TRBJ1-4; 7 bases map to TRBD1. What was sequenced was peripheral blood. The CDR3 is CASSSTGFNEKLFF. DNA for the CDR3: TGTGCCAGCAGTTCGACAGGGTTTAATGAAAAACTGTTTTTT.